This T cell receptor beta chain was recorded in a study of cytomegalovirus exposure and HLA in healthy donors. Study background: Around 200 million T cells yielded more than 95 million unique TCR beta sequences, as an earlier analysis found.

The PCR used 60 Vbeta and 13 Jbeta primers. This table comes from immunoSEQ multiplex PCR, and its TCRdb copy is limited to in-frame clones, with some not included. Among about 82,000 clones listed, over 75% were seen once. CDR1 is MNHEY and CDR2 is SMNVEV in the germline V gene (reference sequence). Between the trimmed V and J ends, which lost 6 bases and 5 bases, there was a span of 13 bases. The CDR3 is 13 residues long. Sequencing was performed on PBMCs. The TCR originated in a man aged 45-65 years in good health and CMV-seronegative. The J gene is TRBJ2-5, the V gene TRBV27; TRBD1 is a possible D gene (6 bases). CDR3 sequence: CASSLTGPETQYF. CDR3 coding DNA: TGTGCCAGCAGCCTTACAGGGCCGGAGACCCAGTACTTC.